This T cell receptor (beta chain) comes out of a study of metastatic and nonmetastatic thyroid tumors. The study's findings and limits: Compared with benign nodules, malignant thyroid tumors were reported to have significantly higher TCR beta diversity in both blood and tumor.

This clone was counted many times. What it recognizes is unknown. Germline trimming cut 5 bases from V and 8 bases from J; bases unmatched to any gene: 4. Germline CDR1 is MNHEY and CDR2 is SMNVEV (reference sequence). CDR3 length equals 15 residues. TCRdb reprocessed the PCR reads via MiXCR. The table lists tens of thousands of clones, roughly 18% of them singletons. Prior to thyroid surgery, none of the patients had received any treatment. Sequencing was performed on blood. The chain carries TRBV27 and TRBJ2-2, with 14 positions matching TRBD2. The sequence derives from a male donor with papillary thyroid cancer or a benign thyroid nodule (not recorded which). Some clones in this sample may be carry-over from other donors' samples. CDR3 sequence: CASSPGTSGRGELFF. DNA of the CDR3: TGTGCCAGCAGTCCCGGGACTAGCGGGAGAGGGGAGCTGTTTTTT.